This T cell receptor (beta chain) came from a study of blood T cell repertoires in COVID-19. Overall study context: The study drew acute and convalescent COVID-19 samples from the United States, Italy and Spain. Sources were T cells, B-cell-depleted T cells, or PBMCs; the material itself was cDNA or gDNA.

The CDR3 spans 14 residues. CDR1 SGHDN and CDR2 FVKESK come from the germline V gene. The trim removed 8 bases at V and 7 bases at J, leaving 8 bases unmatched. Study processing details: Amplification from reference gene primers served as the basis for estimated nucleated cell counts. This table comes from immunoSEQ multiplex PCR, and its TCRdb copy is limited to in-frame clones, with some not included. D and trimming were read from the DNA, whereas the V and J calls and clone size are those reported in that table. The table records about 54,000 clones, around 83% of them present only once. The material sequenced was peripheral blood. The genes are TRBV14 and TRBJ1-6, with 7 bases identical to TRBD1. The clonotype comes from a woman in her fifties or sixties with acute or convalescent COVID-19. The CDR3 bases are TGTGCCAGCGCTCCAGGGGGGTGGAATTCACCCCTCCACTTT. Its translation: CASAPGGWNSPLHF.